The clone carrying this TCR beta chain was seen a handful of times. The sample originates from a study of OX40 agonist ivuxolimab in advanced cancers. Repertoires were generated with immunoSEQ multiplex PCR, while TCRdb's copy carries only in-frame clones and drops some. Of tens of thousands of clones in the sample, more than 75% were seen once. This TCR derives from an adult with an advanced solid tumor such as melanoma, head and neck, liver or kidney cancer. This specimen was CD4+ or CD8+ T cells sorted from blood, taken in a trial of the OX40 agonist ivuxolimab.

The CDR3, as DNA: TGTGCCAGCCGAACAGGCCGTGAAGCTTTCTTT. It is translated as CASRTGREAFF. The V call is TRBV6-5, the J call TRBJ1-1, with D perhaps TRBD1 (5 bases). Trimming took off 8 bases at V and 7 bases at J, with 11 bases between the two ends. Germline V lookup: CDR1 MNHEY, CDR2 SVGAGI. CDR3 length: 11 residues.